A selection of T cell receptor beta chains follows, all from one sample in a study of shared clonotypes between healthy human individuals. The data were produced by immunoSEQ multiplex PCR, yet TCRdb's version contains in-frame clones alone and is incomplete. Among roughly 1,000,000 clones listed, about four fifths were seen once. Source material: memory CD4+ T cells from PBMCs. Receptors were obtained from a man aged 18 to 29 in good health. Some clones in this sample may be carry-over from other donors' samples. Each CDR3 is given with its conserved first and last residue. A D gene is named only where the DNA matches it firmly. Clone size, where shown, is once, few, many, or a class for clones that have expanded.

>TRBJ1-3|TRBV6-1|NA|NA
TGTGCCAGCAGTACCACCGTGTATAACACCATATATTTT
CASSTTVYNTIYF
>TRBJ1-3|TRBV7-9|NA|NA
TGTGCCAGCAGCTTAGGGGTCGGTAGCTCTGGAAACACCATATATTTT
CASSLGVGSSGNTIYF
>TRBJ2-7|TRBV5-4|NA|TRBD2
TGTGCCAGCAGCTTCGTAGCGGGGGGGGGCGAGCAGTACTTC
CASSFVAGGGEQYF
>TRBJ1-5|TRBV7-8|NA|NA
TGTGCCAGCAGCTCACTCGGGGGGGCAAGGGGTCAGCCCCAGCATTTT
CASSSLGGARGQPQHF
>TRBJ1-2|TRBV10-3|many|NA
TGTGCCATCAGTGGGGTACAGGACTCAATCTATGGCTACACCTTC
CAISGVQDSIYGYTF
>TRBJ1-3|TRBV4-1|NA|NA
TGCGCCAGCAGCCAGCCCACCGGGTCTGGAAACACCATATATTTT
CASSQPTGSGNTIYF
>TRBJ2-5|TRBV30|once|NA
TGTGCCTGGACCAAAGGGGGGGGAGAGACCCAGTACTTC
CAWTKGGGETQYF
>TRBJ2-7|TRBV7-2|NA|NA
TGTGCCAGCAGCTTAGCGCGTGGGGACGAGCAGTACTTC
CASSLARGDEQYF
>TRBJ2-1|TRBV21-1|NA|NA
TGTGCCAGCAGCAAACCCGTCTCTTACAATGAGCAGTTCTTC
CASSKPVSYNEQFF
>TRBJ2-1|TRBV7-3|NA|TRBD1
TGTGCCAGCAGCTTAAATCGGGACAGGTACAATGAGCAGTTCTTC
CASSLNRDRYNEQFF
>TRBJ1-1|TRBV4-1|NA|NA
TGCGCCAGCAGCCCCACAGATAGGAACACTGAAGCTTTCTTT
CASSPTDRNTEAFF
>TRBJ1-4|TRBV5-1|NA|NA
TGCGCCAGCAGCTTGGTCCGCGGGGGGTCGAGTAATGAAAAACTGTTTTTT
CASSLVRGGSSNEKLFF
>TRBJ1-2|TRBV5-1|NA|NA
TGCGCCAGCAGTTCGTCGACAGCCTTCTATGGCTACACCTTC
CASSSSTAFYGYTF